The next 26 T cell receptor beta chains were all read from a single sample in a study of blood T cell repertoires in COVID-19. Sequencing was performed with immunoSEQ multiplex PCR; in TCRdb, only in-frame clones are kept and a portion is missing. The sample consists of under 250,000 clones, roughly 80% of them appearing once. Sequences were obtained from peripheral blood. These receptors all come from a woman between 55 and 75 years old with active or convalescent COVID-19.

V gene TRBV19 combines with J gene TRBJ2-7; TRBD2 agrees at 9 bases. V gave up 5 bases and J gave up 2 bases; unmatched junction bases: 4. This CDR3 has 14 residues. Germline V gives CDR1 LNHDA, CDR2 SQIVND (reference sequence). CDR3 DNA sequence: TGTGCCAGTAGTCCGGGACTAGCAACCTACGAGCAGTACTTC. This sequence encodes CASSPGLATYEQYF.

The CDR3 DNA follows: TGTGCCAGCTCGGCCGGGACAGAAAATTCACCCCTCCACTTT. This translates into CASSAGTENSPLHF. The genes are TRBV18 and TRBJ1-6; 7 positions agree with TRBD1. Unmatched junction bases numbered 6, after V lost 6 bases and J lost 7 bases. The V gene's germline CDR1 is KGHSH and CDR2 LQKENI. CDR3 length: 14 residues.

This clone was seen once. The chain links TRBV2 to TRBJ1-3, with 7 nucleotides matching TRBD1. The CDR3 covers 15 residues. J gave up 0 bases and V 8 bases, and 7 bases lay outside the gene matches. Germline CDR1 SNHLY, CDR2 FYNNEI. The CDR3 loop reads CASGETGLSGNTIYF. The DNA for the CDR3 is TGTGCCAGCGGGGAGACAGGGCTCTCTGGAAACACCATATATTTT.

The CDR3 DNA sequence: TGTGCCAGCAGTGCCCTGGACAGGCTGTACGAGCAGTACTTC. Amino acids: CASSALDRLYEQYF. The chain has TRBV27 and TRBJ2-7; TRBD1 agrees at 7 bases. The CDR3 covers 14 residues. Germline V gives CDR1 MNHEY, CDR2 SMNVEV (reference sequence). The V and J ends lost 5 bases and 4 bases, in that order; junction bases with no gene match: 8.

The V gene is TRBV20-1, the J gene TRBJ1-5, with TRBD1 matching over 7 bases. V lost 6 bases, J lost 6 bases, and 8 bases stayed unmatched. This CDR3 comprises 13 residues. Germline-derived CDR1 and CDR2 are DFQATT and SNEGSKA (reference sequence). The CDR3 DNA reads TGCAGTGCAAGTCCCGGGACAGTTCAGCCCCAGCATTTT. Protein product: CSASPGTVQPQHF.

This clone showed up just once. V and J are TRBV13 and TRBJ2-1; 10 bases align to TRBD2. V was clipped by 3 bases and J by 4 bases; unmatched bases: 3. CDR1 PRHDT and CDR2 FYEKMQ come from the germline V gene (reference sequence). The CDR3 covers 15 residues. The CDR3, as DNA: TGTGCCAGCAGCTTTGGACTAGCGGAGTACAATGAGCAGTTCTTC. Translating it yields CASSFGLAEYNEQFF.

The chain is built from TRBV4-2 and TRBJ2-5, with 7 positions matching TRBD1. V trimming: 1 base; J trimming: 1 base; junction bases outside the gene matches: 3. The CDR3 runs 15 residues. Germline V gene sequence: CDR1 LGHNA, CDR2 YNFKEQ. CDR3 residues: CASSQAGTAQETQYF. In DNA form, the CDR3 reads TGTGCCAGCAGCCAAGCAGGGACAGCCCAAGAGACCCAGTACTTC.

The chain uses TRBV5-6 and TRBJ2-2, with 14 nucleotides matching TRBD2. This CDR3 spans 17 amino acids. V lost 5 bases and J lost 2; bases outside the gene matches: 5. CDR1 SGHDT and CDR2 YYEEEE come from the germline V gene. CDR3 coding DNA: TGTGCCAGCAGAGGACTAGCGGGAGGACCTAACACCGGGGAGCTGTTTTTT. This codes for CASRGLAGGPNTGELFF.

This clone was seen only once. This chain joins TRBV6-1 and TRBJ2-7, with 10 bases fitting TRBD2. The V gene's germline CDR1 is MNHNS and CDR2 SASEGT. The CDR3 sequence is 18 residues long. V shed 1 base and J 0 bases; nucleotides not matched to a gene: 9. The CDR3 loop is CASSEVLRTSGPSYEQYF. The CDR3 DNA is TGTGCCAGCAGTGAAGTACTGAGGACTAGCGGACCCTCCTACGAGCAGTACTTC.

V usage is TRBV3-1 (or the pseudogene TRBV3-2) and J usage is TRBJ2-1; 7 positions agree with TRBD2. The CDR3 runs 14 residues. The germline V gene encodes CDR1 LGHDT and CDR2 YNNKEL (reference sequence). V was pared by 2 bases and J by 3 bases, with 1 base of the junction left unmatched. The CDR3 bases are TGTGCCAGCAGCCAACCTAGCGGCTACAATGAGCAGTTCTTC. This gives the protein CASSQPSGYNEQFF.

The chain couples TRBV11-2 to TRBJ2-1; 9 bases map to TRBD2. CDR3 length: 15 amino acids. V shed 5 bases, J shed 7 bases, and the junction held 9 bases outside the gene matches. Germline V CDR1 and CDR2: SGHAT, FQNNGV. The CDR3 protein is CASSPVRSGSNEQFF. The DNA of the CDR3 is TGTGCCAGCAGCCCGGTACGTAGCGGGAGTAATGAGCAGTTCTTC.

The rearrangement links TRBV18 to TRBJ2-5; possibly TRBD2 for D (6 bases). The CDR3 sequence is 13 residues long. The ends were cut back, 3 bases at V and 5 bases at J, with 10 bases in the middle. Germline CDR1 and CDR2: KGHSH and LQKENI. The CDR3, as DNA: TGTGCCAGCTCACCGAGGGCGGGGGAGACCCAGTACTTC. Translation gives CASSPRAGETQYF.

The gene calls are TRBV6-5 and TRBJ2-1, with 7 bases lining up with TRBD1. The ends lost 0 bases at V and 10 bases at J; junction bases unmatched: 3. CDR3 length: 13 residues. CDR1 and CDR2 from the germline V gene are MNHEY and SVGAGI. As DNA, the CDR3 is TGTGCCAGCAGTTACTCAAGGGGGCGGGAGCAGTTCTTC. As protein: CASSYSRGREQFF.

The chain combines TRBV7-8 with TRBJ2-7, with 8 bases matching TRBD2. V trimming: 5 bases; J trimming: 2 bases; junction bases outside the gene matches: 8. Germline V gene lookup returns CDR1 SGHVS and CDR2 FQNEAQ. The CDR3 extends over 15 amino acids. The CDR3 DNA reads as TGTGCCAGCAGCCTTGACGGGAGGGGAGCCTACGAGCAGTACTTC. Protein sequence: CASSLDGRGAYEQYF.

In DNA, the CDR3 is TGTGCCAGCAGCTCGGGACTAGAGAGAGATACGCAGTATTTT. It yields the protein CASSSGLERDTQYF. The chain couples TRBV9 to TRBJ2-3; TRBD2 agrees at 8 bases. J was trimmed by 5 bases and V by 4 bases; bases with no gene match: 6. Germline V gene sequence: CDR1 SGDLS, CDR2 YYNGEE. The CDR3 length is 14 residues.

This chain connects TRBV18 to TRBJ2-5; 7 bases are a match to TRBD1. V lost 4 bases to trimming and J lost 3 bases; unmatched junction nucleotides: 2. Germline V lookup: CDR1 KGHSH, CDR2 LQKENI. The CDR3 length is 13 residues. The CDR3 coding sequence is TGTGCCAGCTCACGTGACAGGGAAGAGACCCAGTACTTC. Its protein is CASSRDREETQYF.

This clone occurred a few times. The chain uses TRBV7-9 and TRBJ2-3; 12 bases fit TRBD2. Losses at the gene ends were 5 bases for V and 4 bases for J; bases not matched to a gene: 4. The V gene's germline CDR1 is SEHNR and CDR2 FQNEAQ (reference sequence). CDR3 length equals 15 residues. CDR3 loop: CASSRLAGDPDTQYF. DNA of the CDR3: TGTGCCAGCAGCCGACTAGCGGGAGATCCAGATACGCAGTATTTT.

The chain is built from TRBV6-1 and TRBJ2-3; a possible D gene is TRBD2 (6 bases). CDR1 is MNHNS, CDR2 SASEGT, per germline. Trimming left V 2 bases short and J 6 bases short, with 9 bases between. The CDR3 is made up of 13 amino acids. CDR3 DNA sequence: TGTGCCAGCAGTGAATGGGGGGTGGATACGCAGTATTTT. Amino acids: CASSEWGVDTQYF.

The chain employs TRBV6-1 and TRBJ2-3; D gene unclear. The V gene lost 3 bases and the J gene lost 11 bases, with 9 bases spanning the gap. CDR1 and CDR2 from the germline V gene are MNHNS and SASEGT. The CDR3 sequence is 11 residues long. The CDR3 DNA reads TGTGCCAGCAGTGATCTAACCGGGCAGTATTTT. The encoded protein is CASSDLTGQYF.

This clone is a singleton in its sample. The V and J genes are TRBV18 and TRBJ1-1; D is perhaps TRBD1 (5 bases). CDR1 is KGHSH and CDR2 is LQKENI in the germline V gene. The CDR3 consists of 16 residues. V was pared by 3 bases and J by 5 bases, with 19 bases between. The CDR3 protein is CASSPRPDTSSTEAFF. As DNA, the CDR3 is TGTGCCAGCTCACCCCGTCCGGACACCTCGAGTACTGAAGCTTTCTTT.

The chain is built from TRBV4-1 and TRBJ2-3; TRBD1 matches at 7 bases. The V gene's germline CDR1 is MGHRA and CDR2 YSYEKL. V lost 4 bases and J lost 4; bases outside the gene matches: 17. The CDR3 sequence is 18 residues long. The CDR3 sequence is CASSLGPSRQGRADTQYF. DNA of the CDR3: TGCGCCAGCAGCCTCGGGCCGTCTAGACAGGGCAGGGCAGATACGCAGTATTTT.

The chain joins TRBV12-3 or TRBV12-4 to TRBJ2-2; weak D call: TRBD2 (5 bases). V gave up 10 bases and J gave up 4 bases, with 13 bases separating them. The CDR3 has 13 amino acids. For the CDR3, the DNA is TGTGCCACATCGGCGGGTTTCACCGGGGAGCTGTTTTTT. Encoded protein: CATSAGFTGELFF.

The gene calls are TRBV5-1 and TRBJ1-4; D unresolved. V was shortened by 1 base and J by 4 bases, with 5 bases between the two germline ends. CDR3 length equals 13 residues. Germline V gene lookup returns CDR1 SGHRS and CDR2 YFSETQ. The CDR3 DNA sequence: TGCGCCAGCAGCTTGAACAGTAATGAAAAACTGTTTTTT. Protein sequence: CASSLNSNEKLFF.

V usage is TRBV5-8 and J usage is TRBJ1-3, with 7 bases identical to TRBD1. J was trimmed by 9 bases and V by 1 base; bases with no gene match: 10. CDR1 is SGHTS, CDR2 YDEGEE, per germline. CDR3 length equals 15 residues. The CDR3 bases are TGTGCCAGCAGCTTGTCCGGACAGGCTGTTGTCACCATATATTTT. This sequence encodes CASSLSGQAVVTIYF.

V and J are TRBV30 and TRBJ2-3; 14 bases align to TRBD2. CDR3 length: 16 residues. J lost 6 bases, V lost 6 bases, and 11 bases had no gene match. Germline CDR1 is GTSNPN and CDR2 is SVGIG (reference sequence). DNA for the CDR3: TGTGCCTGTACTAACCCGGGACTAGCGGGAGTGGATACGCAGTATTTT. Its translation is CACTNPGLAGVDTQYF. Full variable domain (outside the CDR3, taken from reference TRBV30 and TRBJ2-3): SQTIHQWPATLVQPVGSPLSLECTVEGTSNPNLYWYRQAAGRGLQLLFYSVGIGQISSEVPQNLSASRPQDRQFILSSKKLLLSDSGFYLCACTNPGLAGVDTQYFGPGTRLTVL.

The J gene is TRBJ1-2, the V gene TRBV6-1; D remains unclear. The germline V gene has CDR1 MNHNS and CDR2 SASEGT. V was trimmed by 2 bases and J by 6 bases, leaving 16 bases between them. The CDR3 loop spans 15 amino acids. The CDR3, as DNA: TGTGCCAGCAGTGAAATCCTCTCGGGGTTAGATGGCTACACCTTC. Translated: CASSEILSGLDGYTF.